The next 21 T cell receptor beta chains were all read from a single sample in a study of PD-L1 blockade in urothelial cancer. Profiled with immunoSEQ multiplex PCR; TCRdb holds only in-frame clones, not every one. The profile shows about 49,000 clones, about four fifths of them singletons. The time point denotes: pretreatment peripheral blood. The source was PBMCs, collected around atezolizumab (anti-PD-L1) treatment. The receptor source for this set is a man between 65 and 85 years old with urothelial cancer.

CDR3 in amino acids: CASSYQGRTEAFF. The CDR3 DNA reads as TGTGCCAGCAGTTACCAAGGGAGGACTGAAGCTTTCTTT. This chain joins TRBV6-5 and TRBJ1-1; D not certain. CDR3 length: 13 residues. Trimming shortened V by 2 bases and J by 5 bases, and 9 bases separated the two germline ends. The V gene's germline CDR1 is MNHEY and CDR2 SVGAGI.

This clone has more than one count but fewer than ten. The genes are TRBV2 and TRBJ1-5; D might be TRBD1 (5 bases). Germline-derived CDR1 and CDR2 are SNHLY and FYNNEI. Trimming left V 3 bases short and J 6 bases short, with 15 bases between. CDR3 length equals 15 residues. The CDR3 loop is CASSDKSGNRQPQHF. In DNA form, the CDR3 reads TGTGCCAGCAGTGATAAGTCAGGGAATCGTCAGCCCCAGCATTTT.

To note about this clone: One junction end disagrees with the germline gene, perhaps due to a read error. The V and J genes are TRBV19 and TRBJ2-5, with 7 bases aligning to TRBD2. This CDR3 region has 15 residues. The germline V gene has CDR1 LNHDA and CDR2 SQIVND (reference sequence). This CDR3 is CASSINGVGGETQYF. In nucleotides, the CDR3 is TGTGCAAGTAGTATAAACGGGGTGGGAGGGGAGACCCAGTACTTC.

This clone came up a few times. The chain links TRBV6-6 to TRBJ2-3, with 8 bases fitting TRBD1. This CDR3 spans 15 amino acids. CDR1 and CDR2 (germline): MNHNY, SVGAGI (reference sequence). The junction had 5 bases not matched to a gene; V was cut back by 2 bases and J by 4 bases. The CDR3 reads CASSYGQGIADTQYF. The CDR3, as DNA: TGTGCCAGCAGTTACGGACAGGGTATTGCAGATACGCAGTATTTT.

This sequence joins TRBV19 and TRBJ1-1; 9 positions agree with TRBD1. Germline lookup yields CDR1 LNHDA and CDR2 SQIVND (reference sequence). The trim removed 7 bases at V and 0 bases at J, leaving 12 bases unmatched. This CDR3 spans 17 amino acids. CDR3 DNA: TGTGCCAGTATCCGCCCCCTGGGGACAGGGCTGAACACTGAAGCTTTCTTT. Amino acid sequence: CASIRPLGTGLNTEAFF.

The J gene is TRBJ1-1, the V gene TRBV29-1; 10 bases fit TRBD1. The CDR3 spans 13 residues. Germline CDR1 and CDR2: SQVTM and ANQGSEA. J was trimmed by 2 bases and V by 7 bases; bases with no gene match: 4. CDR3 DNA: TGCAGCGCCCAGACAGGGGGCAACACTGAAGCTTTCTTT. Its translation is CSAQTGGNTEAFF.

The V gene is TRBV9, the J gene TRBJ2-3; TRBD2 matches 7 bases. The CDR3 has 16 residues. The V gene end was trimmed by 2 bases and the J gene end by 0 bases; junction bases not matched to a gene: 6. The germline CDR1 and CDR2 sequences are SGDLS and YYNGEE. The CDR3 reads CASSVGGRDSTDTQYF. CDR3 nucleotides: TGTGCCAGCAGCGTGGGCGGGAGAGATAGCACAGATACGCAGTATTTT.

The rearrangement links TRBV5-8 to TRBJ2-3; D gene unclear. The CDR3 totals 15 residues. The V end lost 2 bases, the J end lost 5 bases, and 15 bases lay between the germline ends. Germline V CDR1 and CDR2: SGHTS, YDEGEE. This CDR3 is CASSLRDGGGDTQYF. The CDR3 region has the DNA TGTGCCAGCAGCTTACGCGACGGCGGCGGAGATACGCAGTATTTT.

The J gene is TRBJ1-1, the V gene TRBV6-6, with a possible D match to TRBD1 (6 bases). This CDR3 is built from 15 residues. Trimming took off 6 bases at V and 1 base at J, with 15 bases between the two ends. Germline V CDR1 and CDR2: MNHNY, SVGAGI (reference sequence). This CDR3 reads CASSPQGWTNTEAFF. As DNA, the CDR3 is TGTGCCAGCAGCCCACAGGGTTGGACGAACACTGAAGCTTTCTTT.

The chain combines TRBV5-1 with TRBJ2-7; D perhaps matches TRBD1 (6 bases). This CDR3 is 14 amino acids long. The V end was cut by 0 bases, the J end by 5 bases, with 12 bases between. Germline V gene lookup returns CDR1 SGHRS and CDR2 YFSETQ. CDR3 in amino acids: CASSLVARGHEQYF. Here the CDR3 DNA reads TGCGCCAGCAGCTTGGTCGCCAGGGGCCACGAGCAGTACTTC.

The genes are TRBV18 and TRBJ1-5, with TRBD1 matching over 9 bases. Germline V lookup: CDR1 KGHSH, CDR2 LQKENI. The CDR3 length is 16 residues. Trimming cost V 6 bases and J 5 bases; bases outside gene matches: 11. The CDR3 sequence is CASSLKTGGLDQPQHF. For the CDR3, the DNA is TGTGCCAGCTCCCTTAAGACAGGGGGATTGGATCAGCCCCAGCATTTT.

The gene calls are TRBV2 and TRBJ1-2; D call uncertain. Trimming removed 6 bases from V and 8 bases from J, with 13 bases in between. Germline assignment: CDR1 SNHLY and CDR2 FYNNEI. The CDR3 runs 12 residues. As DNA, the CDR3 is TGTGCCAGCAGCGAACAGAACATCGGCTACACCTTC. Protein: CASSEQNIGYTF.

The chain recombines TRBV7-2 with TRBJ1-2; no reliable D call. Trimming cost V 5 bases and J 0 bases, with 7 bases left between them. CDR1 is SGHTA and CDR2 is FQGNSA in the germline V gene. This CDR3 is 13 amino acids long. The CDR3 spells CASSRDSNYGYTF. For the CDR3, the DNA is TGTGCCAGCAGCCGGGATTCTAACTATGGCTACACCTTC.

The chain carries TRBV5-1 and TRBJ1-1; TRBD1 is a possible D gene (6 bases). The CDR3 sequence is 15 residues long. V was shortened by 0 bases and J by 4 bases, with 13 bases between the two germline ends. Germline V gives CDR1 SGHRS, CDR2 YFSETQ. The CDR3 loop reads CASSLDPGVGTEAFF. DNA of the CDR3: TGCGCCAGCAGCTTGGACCCAGGGGTGGGCACTGAAGCTTTCTTT.

The chain carries TRBV7-6 and TRBJ2-7; TRBD2 might be the D (9 bases). Germline V gene lookup returns CDR1 SGHVS and CDR2 FNYEAQ. V gave up 6 bases and J gave up 6 bases, with 21 bases separating them. The CDR3 is 15 amino acids. As DNA, the CDR3 is TGTGCCAGCAGGGCCTCCGCTAGCGGGACAGGCGAGCAGTACTTC. Protein sequence: CASRASASGTGEQYF.

This sequence joins TRBV5-1 and TRBJ2-2, with 7 bases aligning to TRBD1. This CDR3 has 15 residues. Germline V CDR1 and CDR2: SGHRS, YFSETQ. After removal of 6 bases from V and 4 bases from J, the junction contained 9 bases not matched to a gene. The CDR3 DNA reads TGCGCCAGCACCCCGGGACAGCCCGTCACCGGGGAGCTGTTTTTT. This translates into CASTPGQPVTGELFF.

This clone came up once. The rearrangement joins TRBV5-6 to TRBJ1-2; 8 bases are a match to TRBD1. Germline V gives CDR1 SGHDT, CDR2 YYEEEE. The CDR3 runs to 16 residues. The V gene end was trimmed by 1 base and the J gene end by 6 bases; junction bases not matched to a gene: 11. As DNA, the CDR3 is TGTGCCAGCAGCTTGATATTACCGGACAGGGATAATGGCTACACCTTC. It encodes CASSLILPDRDNGYTF. Full variable domain (missing parts from reference TRBV5-6 and TRBJ1-2): DAGVTQSPTHLIKTRGQQVTLRCSPKSGHDTVSWYQQALGQGPQFIFQYYEEEERQRGNFPDRFSGHQFPNYSSELNVNALLLGDSALYLCASSLILPDRDNGYTFGSGTRLTVV.

This clone was observed a single time. The chain joins TRBV5-1 to TRBJ2-7, with TRBD2 matching 10 bases. Per the germline V gene, CDR1 is SGHRS and CDR2 is YFSETQ. The CDR3 is 15 residues long. V gave up 7 bases and J gave up 3 bases; unmatched junction bases: 10. This CDR3 reads CASSPITSGVYEQYF. The CDR3 DNA reads TGCGCCAGCTCCCCGATCACTAGCGGGGTCTACGAGCAGTACTTC.

This clone was found once. J is TRBJ2-3 and V is TRBV4-1; D may be TRBD2 (6 bases). The CDR3 totals 18 residues. V lost 0 bases to trimming and J lost 2 bases, with 18 bases between them. Germline CDR1 and CDR2: MGHRA and YSYEKL. The CDR3 bases are TGCGCCAGCAGCCAAGAGACCCCGGGACTCACGTTCACAGATACGCAGTATTTT. This gives the protein CASSQETPGLTFTDTQYF.

V gene TRBV5-1 combines with J gene TRBJ2-2, with TRBD2 identical over 13 bases. The CDR3 loop spans 17 amino acids. After removal of 0 bases from V and 5 bases from J, the junction contained 4 bases not matched to a gene. Looked up from germline, CDR1 is SGHRS and CDR2 is YFSETQ. This CDR3 reads CASSLGLAGGGTGELFF. The CDR3 nucleotides are TGCGCCAGCAGCTTGGGACTAGCGGGAGGCGGGACCGGGGAGCTGTTTTTT.

This chain uses TRBV7-6 with TRBJ1-5; the D gene is possibly TRBD1 (5 bases). The V end was cut by 6 bases, the J end by 7 bases, with 13 bases between. CDR1 and CDR2 (germline): SGHVS, FNYEAQ. The CDR3 totals 13 residues. CDR3 protein: CASSPQGGQPQHF. The CDR3 DNA reads TGTGCCAGCAGTCCCCAGGGAGGGCAGCCCCAGCATTTT.